This T cell receptor beta chain was profiled in a study of monozygotic twins with inflammatory bowel disease. Regarding the study as a whole: The authors found no support for a single strong IBD-associated signal or clonotype.

The CDR3 is 15 residues long. Germline CDR1 and CDR2: LNHNV and YYDKDF (reference sequence). Note on this clonotype: What it binds is unknown.

For each CDR3 protein, TCRdb gives one entry from its re-call of the 5' RACE reads, without DNA. This sample's table has about 160,000 distinct CDR3 sequences. The rearrangement links TRBV15 to TRBJ2-7; the D gene TCRdb calls, TRBD1, cannot be checked with no DNA. The receptor comes from a human donor with ulcerative colitis or Crohn's disease, or a healthy co-twin of an affected twin (not recorded which). Sequencing was carried out using blood. The CDR3 is CATSRETGGAYEQYF.